The 19 T cell receptor beta chains presented below share a single source sample, sequenced in a study of OX40 agonist ivuxolimab in advanced cancers. Sequencing was performed with immunoSEQ multiplex PCR; in TCRdb, only in-frame clones are kept and a portion is missing. Here the sample spans about 49,000 clones, roughly 85% being singletons. Source: CD4+ or CD8+ T cells sorted from blood, taken in a trial of the OX40 agonist ivuxolimab. The source of these receptors is an adult with an advanced solid tumor such as melanoma, head and neck, liver or kidney cancer.

This clone was detected once. The chain joins TRBV7-6 to TRBJ2-1; 10 nucleotides align to TRBD2. V shed 1 base, J shed 10 bases, and the junction held 4 bases outside the gene matches. Germline lookup yields CDR1 SGHVS and CDR2 FNYEAQ. This CDR3 is built from 14 residues. The DNA for the CDR3 is TGTGCCAGCAGCTTAGGGCTAGCGGGGGACGAGCAGTTCTTC. It translates to CASSLGLAGDEQFF.

V is TRBV9 and J is TRBJ1-6; D remains unclear. The length of the CDR3 is 14 residues. V dropped 2 bases and J dropped 6 bases, with 9 bases sitting between them. Germline values: CDR1 SGDLS, CDR2 YYNGEE. This chain's CDR3 is CASSVWGINSPLHF. CDR3 bases: TGTGCCAGCAGCGTCTGGGGAATTAATTCACCCCTCCACTTT.

To note about this clone: One end of the junction does not line up with germline, which may come from a read error. V usage is TRBV4-1 and J usage is TRBJ2-3; weak D call: TRBD2 (6 bases). The germline V gene has CDR1 MGHRA and CDR2 YSYEKL. This CDR3 is 16 amino acids long. Here the CDR3 DNA reads TGCGCCAGCAGTCAAGGATTCGGGGGTCCCACAGATACGCAGTATTTT. Protein: CASSQGFGGPTDTQYF.

Note on this clone: Sequence at one end of the junction differs from germline and may be a read error. The chain has TRBV6-1 and TRBJ2-7, with 9 bases lining up with TRBD1. The germline gives CDR1 MNHNS, CDR2 SASEGT. This CDR3 is 16 amino acids long. CDR3 amino acids: CATSDYQGTGTYEQYF. The CDR3 bases are TGTGCCACCAGTGACTACCAGGGGACAGGGACCTACGAGCAGTACTTC.

This rearrangement joins TRBV14 to TRBJ1-1; D is ambiguous. The V gene lost 1 base and the J gene lost 1 base, with 4 bases spanning the gap. In germline, CDR1 is SGHDN, CDR2 FVKESK. The CDR3 has 13 residues. The CDR3 nucleotides are TGTGCCAGCAGCCAAGTTGCGAACACTGAAGCTTTCTTT. This encodes CASSQVANTEAFF.

The chain links TRBV6-6 to TRBJ2-3; weak D call: TRBD1 (6 bases). The V gene's germline CDR1 is MNHNY and CDR2 SVGAGI (reference sequence). The CDR3 has 16 amino acids. The V end was cut by 8 bases, the J end by 6 bases, with 24 bases between. CDR3 amino acids: CASWNRDNIFQDTQYF. The CDR3 nucleotides read TGTGCCAGCTGGAACCGGGACAACATTTTTCAGGATACGCAGTATTTT.

Turning to this clone: This CDR3 is also generated by other DNA sequences in the sample. J is TRBJ2-2 and V is TRBV5-4; D not certain. V was clipped by 1 base and J by 3 bases, with 4 bases between them. CDR3 length: 13 residues. Germline CDR1 is SGHNT and CDR2 is YYREEE (reference sequence). The CDR3 nucleotides are TGTGCCAGCAGCTTGACGGACACCGGGGAGCTGTTTTTT. Its protein product is CASSLTDTGELFF.

This chain's CDR3 is CASSVGGESSDTQYF. CDR3 nucleotides: TGTGCCAGCAGCGTAGGCGGGGAGAGTTCAGATACGCAGTATTTT. The chain has TRBV9 and TRBJ2-3; tentatively, D is TRBD2 (6 bases). The CDR3 consists of 15 residues. Looked up from germline, CDR1 is SGDLS and CDR2 is YYNGEE. V lost 0 bases to trimming and J lost 4 bases, with 12 bases between them.

The rearrangement uses TRBV11-2 and TRBJ1-1, with a tentative D call TRBD1 (5 bases). The V gene lost 5 bases and the J gene lost 8 bases, with 12 bases spanning the gap. Germline loops: CDR1 SGHAT, CDR2 FQNNGV. The CDR3 is 12 amino acids. The CDR3 protein is CASSPTGGEAFF. The DNA for the CDR3 is TGTGCCAGCAGCCCCACGGGGGGAGAAGCTTTCTTT.

The rearrangement uses TRBV7-6 and TRBJ2-2; 10 nucleotides line up with TRBD2. The CDR3 runs to 15 residues. With V trimmed by 7 bases and J by 6 bases, 8 bases remained unmatched. Germline V gives CDR1 SGHVS, CDR2 FNYEAQ. The CDR3, as DNA: TGTGCCAGCACACCAGCGGGGGGGCGCTCCGGGGAGCTGTTTTTT. Translated, it gives CASTPAGGRSGELFF. The full variable domain, completed using reference TRBV7-6 and TRBJ2-2, is GAGVSQSPRYKVTKRGQDVALRCDPISGHVSLYWYRQALGQGPEFLTYFNYEAQQDKSGLPNDRFSAERPEGSISTLTIQRTEQRDSAMYRCASTPAGGRSGELFFGEGSRLTVL.

DNA for the CDR3: TGTGCCAGCTGGACCAGGGATAGCAATCAGCCCCAGCATTTT. Amino acids: CASWTRDSNQPQHF. The V and J genes are TRBV19 and TRBJ1-5; D possibly corresponds to TRBD1 (5 bases). Germline values: CDR1 LNHDA, CDR2 SQIVND (reference sequence). The CDR3 is 14 residues long. The V and J ends lost 9 bases and 0 bases respectively, with 12 bases between them.

Of note for this clone: No DNA is shown, since the ends of the CDR3 on it are uncertain; the CDR3 is the one TCRdb lists. V usage is TRBV5-1 and J usage is TRBJ2-1; TRBD1 was called by the table and not checked on the DNA. Germline V lookup: CDR1 SGHRS, CDR2 YFSETQ. The CDR3 has 15 amino acids, counting both end residues. The CDR3 loop reads CASSFGPGGYNEQFF.

V gene TRBV13 combines with J gene TRBJ1-1, with D tentatively TRBD1 (5 bases). The germline gives CDR1 PRHDT, CDR2 FYEKMQ (reference sequence). V lost 6 bases and J 4 bases, leaving 15 bases between the germline ends. CDR3 length equals 14 residues. DNA of the CDR3: TGTGCCAGCAGTGGCCGGGAGGGGATCACTGAAGCTTTCTTT. Protein: CASSGREGITEAFF. Drawing the rest from reference TRBV13 and TRBJ1-1, the complete variable domain is AAGVIQSPRHLIKEKRETATLKCYPIPRHDTVYWYQQGPGQDPQFLISFYEKMQSDKGSIPDRFSAQQFSDYHSELNMSSLELGDSALYFCASSGREGITEAFFGQGTRLTVV.

The gene calls are TRBV9 and TRBJ1-2; perhaps TRBD1 as D (6 bases). Germline lookup yields CDR1 SGDLS and CDR2 YYNGEE. Trimming took 0 bases from V and 8 from J, leaving 20 bases between them. CDR3 length equals 16 residues. The chain's CDR3 is CASSVATGGRQGGYTF. The CDR3 coding sequence is TGTGCCAGCAGCGTAGCTACCGGGGGACGCCAGGGGGGCTACACCTTC.

J is TRBJ1-1 and V is TRBV6-6, with 8 bases lining up with TRBD1. V gave up 3 bases and J gave up 3 bases; unmatched junction bases: 9. This CDR3 has 16 residues. Germline CDR1 and CDR2: MNHNY and SVGAGI (reference sequence). The CDR3 nucleotides are TGTGCCAGCAGTTATGGCAGGGGGCAAGACGACACTGAAGCTTTCTTT. Translation gives CASSYGRGQDDTEAFF.

The gene calls are TRBV18 and TRBJ2-3; D may be TRBD2 (6 bases). V lost 3 bases, J lost 3 bases, and 7 bases lay in between. The CDR3 totals 13 residues. Germline lookup yields CDR1 KGHSH and CDR2 LQKENI. CDR3: CASSPGLTDTQYF. CDR3 nucleotides: TGTGCCAGCTCACCGGGACTTACAGATACGCAGTATTTT.

This chain uses TRBV27 with TRBJ1-6; 7 nucleotides match TRBD1. This CDR3 is 17 amino acids long. Germline assignment: CDR1 MNHEY and CDR2 SMNVEV (reference sequence). With 0 bases clipped from V and 4 bases from J, the junction kept 6 bases outside the gene matches. The CDR3 spells CASSLSLGGYYNSPLHF. Here the CDR3 DNA reads TGTGCCAGCAGTTTATCGTTAGGGGGCTATTATAATTCACCCCTCCACTTT.

J is TRBJ1-1 and V is TRBV5-1; unclear D gene. CDR1 SGHRS and CDR2 YFSETQ come from the germline V gene. V was shortened by 1 base and J by 0 bases, with 4 bases between the two germline ends. The length of the CDR3 is 13 residues. CDR3 sequence reads: CASSLHLNTEAFF. CDR3 DNA: TGCGCCAGCAGCTTGCATTTGAACACTGAAGCTTTCTTT.

This chain links TRBV7-2 with TRBJ2-7, with TRBD1 as a possible D gene (7 bases). V was pared by 5 bases and J by 8 bases, with 25 bases between. The CDR3 has 16 amino acids. CDR1 SGHTA and CDR2 FQGNSA come from the germline V gene. As DNA, the CDR3 is TGTGCCAGCAGCCCGGCCGGGGGACAGCATTTTACGAAGCAGTACTTC. Protein: CASSPAGGQHFTKQYF.